The 26 T cell receptor beta chains in this list originate from one sample, sequenced in a study of blood T cell repertoires in COVID-19. The assay was immunoSEQ multiplex PCR, and TCRdb's table has in-frame clones only and misses some. The sample contains a few hundred thousand clones, about 90% of which appear only once. The source material was peripheral blood. These receptors came from an elderly man with acute or convalescent COVID-19.

The CDR3 loop reads CASRGAGDGNTIYF. The DNA of the CDR3 is TGTGCCAGCAGGGGGGCAGGGGACGGAAACACCATATATTTT. The chain employs TRBV28 and TRBJ1-3, with D tentatively TRBD1 (6 bases). Germline CDR1 and CDR2: MDHEN and SYDVKM. The CDR3 consists of 14 residues. The V and J ends lost 6 bases and 4 bases respectively, with 13 bases between them.

The genes are TRBV6-5 and TRBJ2-5; maybe TRBD1 (6 bases). Germline V gene lookup returns CDR1 MNHEY and CDR2 SVGAGI. Between the trimmed V and J ends, which lost 6 bases and 5 bases, there was a span of 16 bases. This CDR3 contains 14 residues. The CDR3 region has the DNA TGTGCCAGCAGAAAGGACAGTCGAAAGGAGACCCAGTACTTC. This encodes CASRKDSRKETQYF.

The chain links TRBV6-6 to TRBJ2-7, with 7 bases fitting TRBD2. The CDR3 contains 14 residues. V gave up 5 bases and J gave up 2 bases; unmatched junction bases: 6. From germline, CDR1 is MNHNY and CDR2 SVGAGI (reference sequence). The CDR3 DNA reads as TGTGCCAGCAGTAAAGAGGGAGGGGCCTACGAGCAGTACTTC. The encoded protein is CASSKEGGAYEQYF.

The CDR3 loop is CASSDLTGVETQYF. The CDR3 DNA is TGTGCCAGCAGTGACCTGACAGGGGTAGAGACCCAGTACTTC. The J gene is TRBJ2-5, the V gene TRBV25-1; the match to TRBD1 covers 8 bases. Germline assignment: CDR1 MGHDK and CDR2 SYGVNS. The CDR3 has 14 amino acids. J was trimmed by 4 bases and V by 3 bases; bases with no gene match: 4.

The rearrangement uses TRBV5-6 and TRBJ1-6; D is uncertain. CDR1 and CDR2 (germline): SGHDT, YYEEEE. The V gene lost 5 bases and the J gene lost 3 bases, with 6 bases spanning the gap. This CDR3 is 13 amino acids long. CDR3 bases: TGTGCCAGCAGTCGAGACTATAATTCACCCCTCCACTTT. This translates into CASSRDYNSPLHF.

In its sample, this clone was seen a few times. V is TRBV19 and J is TRBJ1-5, with D possibly TRBD1 on 6 matching bases. This CDR3 contains 16 residues. Germline loops: CDR1 LNHDA, CDR2 SQIVND (reference sequence). Trimming stripped 7 bases from V and 4 bases from J, with 20 bases between. CDR3 loop: CASKRTAGSENQPQHF. The CDR3 nucleotides read TGTGCCAGTAAAAGGACAGCAGGTTCGGAGAATCAGCCCCAGCATTTT.

The chain is built from TRBV12-5 and TRBJ1-2; weak D call: TRBD1 (5 bases). V lost 6 bases, J lost 6 bases, and 17 bases lay in between. CDR1 is LGHNT and CDR2 is FRNRAP in the germline V gene. CDR3 length equals 14 residues. CDR3 in amino acids: CASGSYTGVDGYTF. The DNA for the CDR3 is TGTGCTAGTGGGTCCTACACAGGAGTCGATGGCTACACCTTC.

The chain recombines TRBV6-5 with TRBJ2-5, with D possibly being TRBD2 (5 bases). The V end lost 8 bases, the J end lost 5 bases, and 18 bases lay between the germline ends. The CDR3 length is 14 residues. Looked up from germline, CDR1 is MNHEY and CDR2 is SVGAGI. The CDR3: CASSDLGALETQYF. The CDR3 DNA reads TGTGCCAGCTCCGATTTGGGAGCCTTGGAGACCCAGTACTTC.

The rearrangement links TRBV7-2 to TRBJ2-3, with 10 bases matching TRBD2. Germline V gene lookup returns CDR1 SGHTA and CDR2 FQGNSA. There are 16 residues in the CDR3. The V segment lost 2 bases and the J segment 6 bases; nucleotides outside the gene matches: 8. The CDR3 reads CASSLIPSGGSDTQYF. The CDR3 DNA reads TGTGCCAGCAGCTTAATCCCTAGCGGGGGAAGTGATACGCAGTATTTT.

The rearrangement links TRBV6-5 to TRBJ1-5; the D is unclear. V gave up 0 bases and J gave up 7 bases, with 7 bases separating them. CDR1 is MNHEY and CDR2 is SVGAGI in the germline V gene. This CDR3 spans 13 amino acids. The CDR3, as DNA: TGTGCCAGCAGTTACTCGATGAGGCAGCCCCAGCATTTT. Translation gives CASSYSMRQPQHF.

V gene TRBV28 combines with J gene TRBJ1-5; tentative D call: TRBD1 (6 bases). Looked up from germline, CDR1 is MDHEN and CDR2 is SYDVKM. This CDR3 is built from 14 residues. Trimming stripped 5 bases from V and 3 bases from J, with 11 bases between. The CDR3 protein is CASSRTGYNQPQHF. CDR3 DNA sequence: TGTGCCAGCAGTCGAACAGGGTACAATCAGCCCCAGCATTTT.

The rearrangement uses TRBV14 and TRBJ1-1; no firm D call. CDR1 and CDR2 (germline): SGHDN, FVKESK. V was cut by 3 bases and J by 1 base, with 9 bases left in between. The CDR3 is 14 amino acids. Here the CDR3 reads CASSHLPGNTEAFF. In nucleotides, the CDR3 is TGTGCCAGCAGCCACCTACCCGGGAACACTGAAGCTTTCTTT. Complete variable domain (other parts from reference TRBV14 and TRBJ1-1): EAGVTQFPSHSVIEKGQTVTLRCDPISGHDNLYWYRRVMGKEIKFLLHFVKESKQDESGMPNNRFLAERTGGTYSTLKVQPAELEDSGVYFCASSHLPGNTEAFFGQGTRLTVV.

As for this clone: This sample includes further DNA sequences coding for the same CDR3. This rearrangement joins TRBV5-6 to TRBJ1-5; D gene uncertain. CDR3 length equals 12 residues. Trimming stripped 2 bases from V and 3 bases from J, with 3 bases between. Germline loops: CDR1 SGHDT, CDR2 YYEEEE. This chain's CDR3 is CASSFLNQPQHF. Here the CDR3 DNA reads TGTGCCAGCAGCTTCCTCAATCAGCCCCAGCATTTT. Looking up the rest from reference TRBV5-6 and TRBJ1-5 gives the full variable domain: DAGVTQSPTHLIKTRGQQVTLRCSPKSGHDTVSWYQQALGQGPQFIFQYYEEEERQRGNFPDRFSGHQFPNYSSELNVNALLLGDSALYLCASSFLNQPQHFGDGTRLSIL.

J is TRBJ1-5 and V is TRBV4-3, with TRBD1 matching 9 bases. Germline trimming cut 2 bases from V and 7 bases from J; bases unmatched to any gene: 6. Looked up from germline, CDR1 is LGHNA and CDR2 is YSLEER. The CDR3 is 15 residues long. The CDR3 DNA follows: TGCGCCAGCAGCCAAAACAGGGGGCGCTTGCAGCCCCAGCATTTT. Its translation is CASSQNRGRLQPQHF.

V is TRBV11-2 and J is TRBJ2-3; 9 bases fit TRBD1. The CDR3 is 16 residues long. Trimming cost V 5 bases and J 1 base; bases outside gene matches: 7. Germline V gives CDR1 SGHAT, CDR2 FQNNGV. CDR3 nucleotide sequence: TGTGCCAGCAGCCCCCACCGGGACAGGGGCACAGATACGCAGTATTTT. This sequence encodes CASSPHRDRGTDTQYF.

This clone has just one count. The V call is TRBV6-2 or TRBV6-3, the J call TRBJ1-4; 9 nucleotides line up with TRBD1. This CDR3 is built from 20 residues. V lost 2 bases, J lost 0 bases, and 13 bases stayed unmatched. Germline-derived CDR1 and CDR2 are MNHEY and SVGEGT. CDR3 sequence reads: CASSYETRRDRASTNEKLFF. For the CDR3, the DNA is TGTGCCAGCAGTTACGAAACCAGACGGGACAGGGCATCAACTAATGAAAAACTGTTTTTT.

This sequence joins TRBV6-6 and TRBJ2-5; 7 bases match TRBD2. Germline-derived CDR1 and CDR2 are MNHNY and SVGAGI (reference sequence). The junction had 7 bases not matched to a gene; V was cut back by 7 bases and J by 2 bases. The CDR3 runs to 14 residues. The CDR3 sequence is CASIMGGSQETQYF. The DNA for the CDR3 is TGTGCCAGCATAATGGGGGGGTCTCAAGAGACCCAGTACTTC.

V gene TRBV18 combines with J gene TRBJ2-5, with 8 bases matching TRBD1. CDR1 and CDR2 (germline): KGHSH, LQKENI. The CDR3 loop spans 13 amino acids. V trimming: 3 bases; J trimming: 6 bases; junction bases outside the gene matches: 3. This chain's CDR3 is CASSPTGEKTQYF. The CDR3 region has the DNA TGTGCCAGCTCACCGACAGGGGAAAAGACCCAGTACTTC. The variable domain in full, with the rest retrieved from reference TRBV18 and TRBJ2-5, is NAGVMQNPRHLVRRRGQEARLRCSPMKGHSHVYWYRQLPEEGLKFMVYLQKENIIDESGMPKERFSAEFPKEGPSILRIQQVVRGDSAAYFCASSPTGEKTQYFGPGTRLLVL.

The V gene is TRBV4-3, the J gene TRBJ1-6, with a possible D match to TRBD1 (6 bases). Germline V CDR1 and CDR2: LGHNA, YSLEER. The V end was cut by 0 bases, the J end by 8 bases, with 8 bases between. CDR3 size: 14 residues. CDR3: CASSQDNRDSPLHF. As DNA, the CDR3 is TGCGCCAGCAGCCAAGATAACAGGGATTCACCCCTCCACTTT.

This chain joins TRBV11-3 and TRBJ2-2; D may be TRBD1 (5 bases). The germline gives CDR1 SGHNT, CDR2 YENEEA. The CDR3 contains 15 residues. Trimming removed 1 base at V and 5 bases at J, with 11 bases between. DNA of the CDR3: TGTGCCAGCAGCTTAGTAGGGGTACCAACCGGGGAGCTGTTTTTT. Translation gives CASSLVGVPTGELFF.

The chain joins TRBV9 to TRBJ2-3, with 8 positions matching TRBD1. V dropped 2 bases and J dropped 0; count of bases not matched to a gene: 5. The CDR3 length is 16 residues. Germline-derived CDR1 and CDR2 are SGDLS and YYNGEE. DNA for the CDR3: TGTGCCAGCAGCGTCTATCAGGGGGCCAGCACAGATACGCAGTATTTT. Translating gives CASSVYQGASTDTQYF. Full variable domain (remainder filled in from reference TRBV9 and TRBJ2-3): DSGVTQTPKHLITATGQRVTLRCSPRSGDLSVYWYQQSLDQGLQFLIQYYNGEERAKGNILERFSAQQFPDLHSELNLSSLELGDSALYFCASSVYQGASTDTQYFGPGTRLTVL.

The chain has TRBV7-3 and TRBJ2-3; 7 bases map to TRBD1. CDR1 and CDR2 from the germline V gene are SGHTA and FQGTGA. The CDR3 runs to 14 residues. After removal of 5 bases from V and 1 base from J, the junction contained 3 bases not matched to a gene. For the CDR3, the DNA is TGTGCCAGCAGCATCACAGGGGGCACAGATACGCAGTATTTT. Encoded protein: CASSITGGTDTQYF.

The V gene is TRBV5-4, the J gene TRBJ2-5; TRBD2 matches at 8 bases. The CDR3 is 13 amino acids. V dropped 4 bases and J dropped 4; count of bases not matched to a gene: 3. Germline-derived CDR1 and CDR2 are SGHNT and YYREEE (reference sequence). DNA for the CDR3: TGTGCCAGCAGCCCGCGGGGGGTAGAGACCCAGTACTTC. This encodes CASSPRGVETQYF.

The chain recombines TRBV7-2 with TRBJ1-6; D is ambiguous. Germline V lookup: CDR1 SGHTA, CDR2 FQGNSA. This CDR3 is built from 13 residues. V was clipped by 0 bases and J by 11 bases, with 8 bases between them. In DNA form, the CDR3 reads TGTGCCAGCAGCTTAGCTGGCCGGGCACCCCTCCACTTT. Translating it yields CASSLAGRAPLHF.

The genes are TRBV9 and TRBJ1-1; TRBD1 matches 9 bases. J lost 7 bases, V lost 4 bases, and 8 bases had no gene match. Germline CDR1 is SGDLS and CDR2 is YYNGEE. The CDR3 is 14 residues long. The CDR3 DNA sequence: TGTGCCAGCAGCCAGTGGGACAGGGAGGGTGAAGCTTTCTTT. It specifies CASSQWDREGEAFF.

This rearrangement joins TRBV2 to TRBJ1-1; the D gene is possibly TRBD1 (6 bases). CDR1 and CDR2 from the germline V gene are SNHLY and FYNNEI. The CDR3 contains 14 residues. V was pared by 6 bases and J by 1 base, with 12 bases between. The CDR3 sequence is CASRYRGKNTEAFF. The CDR3 DNA follows: TGTGCCAGCAGATATAGGGGGAAGAACACTGAAGCTTTCTTT.